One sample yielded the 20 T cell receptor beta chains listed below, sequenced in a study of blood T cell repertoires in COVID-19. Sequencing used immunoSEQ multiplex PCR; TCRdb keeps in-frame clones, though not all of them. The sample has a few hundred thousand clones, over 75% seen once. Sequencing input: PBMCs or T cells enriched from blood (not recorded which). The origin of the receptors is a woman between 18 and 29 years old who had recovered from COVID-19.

Written as DNA, the CDR3 is TGTGCCAGCAGCCCGGTCCAGCGGAGCGGGGAGCTGTTTTTT. Translated, it gives CASSPVQRSGELFF. The chain is built from TRBV5-4 and TRBJ2-2; D possibly corresponds to TRBD2 (5 bases). The germline gives CDR1 SGHNT, CDR2 YYREEE (reference sequence). This CDR3 has 14 amino acids. The ends were cut back, 4 bases at V and 7 bases at J, with 14 bases in the middle.

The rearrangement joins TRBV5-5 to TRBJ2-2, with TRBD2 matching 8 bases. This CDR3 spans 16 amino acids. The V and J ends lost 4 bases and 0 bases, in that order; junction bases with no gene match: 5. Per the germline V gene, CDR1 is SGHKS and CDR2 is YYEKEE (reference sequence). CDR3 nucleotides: TGTGCCAGCAGCGCCGTTAGCGGGGCGAACACCGGGGAGCTGTTTTTT. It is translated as CASSAVSGANTGELFF. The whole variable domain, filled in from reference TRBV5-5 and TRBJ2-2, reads DAGVTQSPTHLIKTRGQQVTLRCSPISGHKSVSWYQQVLGQGPQFIFQYYEKEERGRGNFPDRFSARQFPNYSSELNVNALLLGDSALYLCASSAVSGANTGELFFGEGSRLTVL.

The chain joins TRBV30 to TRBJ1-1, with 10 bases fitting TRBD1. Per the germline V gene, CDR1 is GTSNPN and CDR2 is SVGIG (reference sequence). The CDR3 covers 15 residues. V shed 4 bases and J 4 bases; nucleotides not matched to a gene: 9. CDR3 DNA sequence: TGTGCCTGGAAGGGGGACAGGGGTTCTGGCACTGAAGCTTTCTTT. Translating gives CAWKGDRGSGTEAFF.

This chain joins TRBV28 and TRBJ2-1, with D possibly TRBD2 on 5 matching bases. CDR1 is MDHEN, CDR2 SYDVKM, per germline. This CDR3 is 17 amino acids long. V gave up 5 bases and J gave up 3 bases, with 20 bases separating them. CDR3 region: CASSLSSGIKGYNEQFF. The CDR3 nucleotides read TGTGCCAGCAGTCTTAGCTCCGGGATCAAGGGCTACAATGAGCAGTTCTTC. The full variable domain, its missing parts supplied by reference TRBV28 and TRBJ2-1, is DVKVTQSSRYLVKRTGEKVFLECVQDMDHENMFWYRQDPGLGLRLIYFSYDVKMKEKGDIPEGYSVSREKKERFSLILESASTNQTSMYLCASSLSSGIKGYNEQFFGPGTRLTVL.

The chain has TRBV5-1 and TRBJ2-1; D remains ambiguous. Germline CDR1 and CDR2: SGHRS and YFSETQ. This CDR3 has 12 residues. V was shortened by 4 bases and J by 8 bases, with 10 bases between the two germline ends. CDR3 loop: CASSPVPDEQFF. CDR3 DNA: TGCGCCAGCAGCCCGGTCCCCGATGAGCAGTTCTTC.

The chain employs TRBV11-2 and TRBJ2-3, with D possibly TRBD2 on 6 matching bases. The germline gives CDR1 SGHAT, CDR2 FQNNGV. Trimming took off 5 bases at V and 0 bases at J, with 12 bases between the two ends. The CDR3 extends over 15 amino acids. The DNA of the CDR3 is TGTGCCAGCAGCCGCGACGGGACTAGCACAGATACGCAGTATTTT. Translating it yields CASSRDGTSTDTQYF.

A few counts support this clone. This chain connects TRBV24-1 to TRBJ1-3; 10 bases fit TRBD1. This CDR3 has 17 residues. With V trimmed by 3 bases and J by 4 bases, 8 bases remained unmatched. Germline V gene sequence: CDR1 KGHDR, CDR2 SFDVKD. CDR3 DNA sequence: TGTGCCACCAGTGATACTTTGGACAGGGGGATCGGAAACACCATATATTTT. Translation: CATSDTLDRGIGNTIYF.

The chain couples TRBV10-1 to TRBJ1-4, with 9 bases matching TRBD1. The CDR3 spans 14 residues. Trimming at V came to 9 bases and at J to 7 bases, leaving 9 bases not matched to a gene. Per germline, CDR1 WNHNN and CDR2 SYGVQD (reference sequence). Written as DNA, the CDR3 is TGCGCCAGTTCCCGGGACAGGGATTTTGAAAAACTGTTTTTT. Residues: CASSRDRDFEKLFF.

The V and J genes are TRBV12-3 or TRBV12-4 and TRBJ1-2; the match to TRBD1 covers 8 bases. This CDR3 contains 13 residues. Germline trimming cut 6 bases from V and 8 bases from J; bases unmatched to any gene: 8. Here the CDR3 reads CASRNTGGLGYTF. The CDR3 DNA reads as TGTGCCAGCAGGAATACAGGGGGACTCGGCTACACCTTC.

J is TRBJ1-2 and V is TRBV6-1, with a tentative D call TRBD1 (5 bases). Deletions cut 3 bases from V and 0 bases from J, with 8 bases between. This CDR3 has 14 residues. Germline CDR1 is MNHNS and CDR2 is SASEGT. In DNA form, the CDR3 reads TGTGCCAGCAGTGAGACAGCGCCTAACTATGGCTACACCTTC. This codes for CASSETAPNYGYTF.

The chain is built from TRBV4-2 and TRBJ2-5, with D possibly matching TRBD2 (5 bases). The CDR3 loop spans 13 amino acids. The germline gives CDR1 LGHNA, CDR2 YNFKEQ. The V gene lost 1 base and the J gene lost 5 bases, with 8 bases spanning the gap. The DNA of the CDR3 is TGTGCCAGCAGCCAAGTAACGGGGGAGACCCAGTACTTC. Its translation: CASSQVTGETQYF.

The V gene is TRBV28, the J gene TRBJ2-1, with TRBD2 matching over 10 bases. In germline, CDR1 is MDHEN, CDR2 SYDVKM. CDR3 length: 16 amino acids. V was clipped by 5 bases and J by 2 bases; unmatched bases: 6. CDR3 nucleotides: TGTGCCAGCAGTCTTCAAGCGGGGGGGCCCTACAATGAGCAGTTCTTC. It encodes CASSLQAGGPYNEQFF.

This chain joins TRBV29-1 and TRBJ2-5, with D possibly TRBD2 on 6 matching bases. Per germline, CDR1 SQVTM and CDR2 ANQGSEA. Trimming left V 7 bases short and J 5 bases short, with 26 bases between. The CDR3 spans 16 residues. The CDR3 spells CSAGRAAGGLSETQYF. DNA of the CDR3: TGCAGCGCCGGAAGAGCAGCGGGTGGGCTGAGCGAGACCCAGTACTTC.

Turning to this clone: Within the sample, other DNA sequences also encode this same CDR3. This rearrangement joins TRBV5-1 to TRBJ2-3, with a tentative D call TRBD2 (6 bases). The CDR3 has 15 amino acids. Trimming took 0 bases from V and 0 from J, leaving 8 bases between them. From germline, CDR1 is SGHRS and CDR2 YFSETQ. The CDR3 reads CASSLGGLSTDTQYF. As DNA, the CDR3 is TGCGCCAGCAGCTTGGGGGGACTGAGCACAGATACGCAGTATTTT.

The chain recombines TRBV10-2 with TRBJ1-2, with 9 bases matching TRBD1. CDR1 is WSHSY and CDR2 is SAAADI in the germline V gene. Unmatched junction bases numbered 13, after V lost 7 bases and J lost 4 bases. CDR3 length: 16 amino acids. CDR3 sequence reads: CASTRDRVIPRYGYTF. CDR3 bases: TGCGCCAGCACTAGGGACAGGGTGATCCCCCGCTATGGCTACACCTTC.

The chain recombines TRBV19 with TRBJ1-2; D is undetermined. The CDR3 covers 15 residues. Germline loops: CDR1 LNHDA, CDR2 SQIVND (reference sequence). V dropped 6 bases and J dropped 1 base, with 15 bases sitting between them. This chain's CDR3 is CASRAGWAINYGYTF. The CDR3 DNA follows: TGTGCCAGTAGAGCAGGTTGGGCGATTAACTATGGCTACACCTTC.

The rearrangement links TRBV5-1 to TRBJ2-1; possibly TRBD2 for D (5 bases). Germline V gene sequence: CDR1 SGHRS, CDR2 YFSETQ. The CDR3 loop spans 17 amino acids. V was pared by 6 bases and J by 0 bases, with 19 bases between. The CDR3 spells CASNPGLMVSSYNEQFF. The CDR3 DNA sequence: TGCGCCAGCAACCCAGGACTGATGGTGAGCTCCTACAATGAGCAGTTCTTC.

The CDR3 here is CASSFWFQGGNQPQHF. CDR3 coding DNA: TGTGCCAGCAGCTTTTGGTTTCAGGGCGGCAATCAGCCCCAGCATTTT. This chain links TRBV5-6 with TRBJ1-5; a weak D match, TRBD1 (5 bases). The CDR3 contains 16 residues. Between the trimmed V and J ends, which lost 2 bases and 2 bases, there was a span of 14 bases. The germline V gene has CDR1 SGHDT and CDR2 YYEEEE.

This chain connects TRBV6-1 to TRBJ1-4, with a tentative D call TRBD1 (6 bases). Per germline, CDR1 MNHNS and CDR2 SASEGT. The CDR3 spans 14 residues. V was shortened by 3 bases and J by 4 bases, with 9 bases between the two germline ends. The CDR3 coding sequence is TGTGCCAGCAGTGAGGACAGAGTTAATGAAAAACTGTTTTTT. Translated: CASSEDRVNEKLFF.

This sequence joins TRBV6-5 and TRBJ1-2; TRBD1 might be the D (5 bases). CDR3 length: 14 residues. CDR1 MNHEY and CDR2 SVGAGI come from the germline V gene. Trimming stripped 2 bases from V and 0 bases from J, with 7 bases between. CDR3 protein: CASSYRGSNYGYTF. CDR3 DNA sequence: TGTGCCAGCAGTTACAGGGGTTCTAACTATGGCTACACCTTC.